Reported below is one T cell receptor (beta chain). No antigen is known for it. There are no base qualities to consult, and no much larger clone falls within one base. Taken from cysteine to phenylalanine, the CDR3 has 15 residues. Of all the DNA, just the CDR3 is kept, 45 bases in frame from base 1. The germline V gene provides CDR1 LGHNA and CDR2 YNFKEQ. V and J lose 0 bases and 6 bases, and a span of 12 bases separates them. The intended sense of this specimen's time point label: after dendritic cell vaccination, including at tumor progression/relapse. Selection of patients required sufficient residual fresh-frozen tumor tissue and over two years of available survival data. Molecular status otherwise varied across the glioblastoma patients, but none of them carried an isocitrate dehydrogenase mutation. PBMC were collected before vaccination, two weeks after the third vaccination, and at tumor progression when it occurred. Genomic DNA was extracted with the Qiagen DNeasy Blood extraction Kit.

TCRB CDR3 regions were amplified from approximately 2 ug genomic DNA, or all available DNA if less, using the immunoSEQ assay. Multiplex PCR used 60 forward primers for TCR V beta segments and 13 reverse primers for J beta segments. Synthetic control templates were spiked into each sample at limiting dilution to estimate reads per starting template. Sequencing produced 87 bp reads on the Illumina HiSeq System. In the source study's methods: PCR and sequencing errors were removed by a nearest neighbor algorithm that merged closely related sequences. TCR overlap was defined as the percentage of unique tumor TCR beta sequences that were also found in the peripheral blood of the same patient. What TCRdb holds here is the immuneACCESS table cut down to in-frame rearrangements. Part of the clones is not present; checked against another copy, under half of the missing clones reflect an unresolved V gene, and the others are unexplained. Clonal size and the V and J genes are those of that table, whereas D and trimming came from the DNA. In this sample the table shows around 60,000 clones, around nine tenths of which occur a single time. Around 10% of the sample is taken by the ten largest.

The data are from a study of glioma-infiltrating T cells after dendritic cell vaccination (dated by TCRdb to 2016 to 2018). General notes on the study: Of the roughly 15 glioblastoma patients in the cohort, all drawn from Phase I and II dendritic cell vaccination trials, 9 were newly diagnosed and 6 had recurrent disease. Patients received autologous tumor lysate-pulsed dendritic cell vaccination between about 2003 and 2013. Each patient got three intradermal injections of the dendritic cell vaccine, spaced at biweekly intervals, in the arm below the axilla. In glioblastoma patients vaccinated with dendritic cells, deep sequencing of TCR beta CDR3 regions served to measure the amount of tumor-infiltrating lymphocytes and to compare repertoires between tumor and blood. Survival after dendritic cell vaccination was correlated with TCR sequencing metrics, including TIL content and tumor-blood repertoire overlap. The vaccine was prepared from monocyte-derived dendritic cells that were cultured for about 7 days with IL-4 and GM-CSF and then pulsed overnight with autologous tumor lysate.

Broader findings and caveats from the paper: After dendritic cell vaccination, a higher estimated pretreatment TIL content predicted longer time to progression and longer overall survival. The three-group TCR overlap response model was characterized as speculative, and prospective validation of the model was stated to be required. The cohort was small and heterogeneous, few patients had complete blood and tumor sets, and even fewer had initial-recurrent tumor pairs. TCR clonality showed no direct relationship with survival, which suggests that a diverse polyclonal response may be important.

Material: blood, obtained after dendritic cell vaccination. The receptor comes from a human donor with glioblastoma. The chain is assembled from TRBV4-2 and TRBJ2-1, with no D gene named confidently. The DNA sequence is TGTGCCAGCAGCCAAGAATTGCGGAGAGGCAATGAGCAGTTCTTC. It translates to CASSQELRRGNEQFF.